This T cell receptor beta chain was sequenced in a study of blood T cell repertoires in COVID-19 (dated by TCRdb to 2018 to 2021). Notes on the research overall: Samples from collaborators originated in the United States, Italy and Spain and spanned both the acute and convalescent phases of COVID-19. The material from the prospective study consisted of cDNA or gDNA derived from T cells, B-cell-depleted T cells, or PBMCs. The samples were drawn from the first 160 participants of the ongoing ImmuneRACE study and from over 950 subjects provided by 6 global collaborators. The dataset comprised deeply sampled blood TCRbeta repertoires from subjects exposed to, actively infected with, or recovered from COVID-19. Where HLA class I and class II types were available, the types were taken from metadata supplied by the sample provider, not from assay-based typing. A freely available public database, intended as a resource for researchers studying the immune response to SARS-CoV-2, is where the repertoires were released. Sample metadata almost always included a de-identified subject ID, COVID-19 status, age in years and sex.

Participants in the prospective study were enrolled through a virtual design, were aged about 18 to 89 years, and lived in 24 United States geographic areas. Cohort assignment in the prospective study relied on participant-reported clinical history from a screening survey and a study questionnaire. ImmuneRACE Cohort 3 recovered participants were defined by two consecutive negative NP/OP PCR tests, healthcare professional clearance, or symptom resolution. Each participant in the prospective study had whole blood, serum and a nasopharyngeal or oropharyngeal swab collected by mobile phlebotomists. Over an approximately 2-month period, participants in the prospective study had the option of providing additional blood draws and questionnaires. Before DNA extraction, blood samples from the prospective study were shipped at room temperature or frozen. Here is what the overall study found, with its caveats: The quantity of clinical and demographic metadata differed by source and by participant and was supplied without curation.

The immunoSEQ Assay, a bias-controlled multiplex PCR, was used to amplify TCRbeta CDR3 regions from genomic DNA. In the authors' own workflow: Nucleated cell counts per sample were estimated from amplification of reference gene primers within the assay. To quantify the absolute abundance of each unique TCRbeta CDR3 rearrangement, sequence reads were collapsed and filtered. For each sample, productive Simpson clonality was calculated by taking the square root of Simpson's diversity index across productive rearrangements. The immuneACCESS repertoire file appears here via TCRdb, limited to in-frame rearrangements. These files lack a portion of the clones; in checked studies, under half of the deficit traces to unresolved V genes, and the cause of the others is not known. That table furnishes V, J and clone size, whereas the DNA furnished D and trimming. This sample comprises about 300,000 clones, 85% to 90% of them detected only once. The ten largest clonotypes hold approximately 4.1% of the sample.

From its cysteine to its phenylalanine, the CDR3 spans 17 amino acids. The kept DNA is CDR3 alone, 51 bases in frame from the first base. Reading the germline V gene gives CDR1 SGHDN and CDR2 FVKESK. From V the trimming removes 3 bases and from J it removes 6 bases, while the gene matches leave 10 bases of the junction unaccounted for. A word on this clone: The clone's antigen remains unknown. No base quality information exists; no much larger clone differs at one position.

Recombination joined TRBV14 with TRBJ2-3; 12 of the junction bases match TRBD2. This clonotype was sampled from a man younger than 40 who had recovered from COVID-19. Specimen: PBMCs or T cells enriched from blood (not recorded which). The sequenced DNA is TGTGCCAGCAGCCAGTATGGGACTAGCGGGTTAGCGGATACGCAGTATTTT. Its translation is CASSQYGTSGLADTQYF.